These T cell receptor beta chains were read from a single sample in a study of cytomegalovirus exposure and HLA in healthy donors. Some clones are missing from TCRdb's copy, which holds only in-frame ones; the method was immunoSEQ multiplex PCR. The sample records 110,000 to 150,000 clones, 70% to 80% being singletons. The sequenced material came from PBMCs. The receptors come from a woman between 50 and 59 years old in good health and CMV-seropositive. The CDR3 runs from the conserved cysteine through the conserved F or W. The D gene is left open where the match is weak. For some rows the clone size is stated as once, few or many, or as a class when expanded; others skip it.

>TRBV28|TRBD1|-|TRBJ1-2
TGTGCCAGCAGTTCGCGGACAGGGGGCAGAGACTACTACACCTTC
CASSSRTGGRDYYTF
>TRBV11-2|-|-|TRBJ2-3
TGTGCCAGCAGGGCGGCAGGGGGGCCAGATACGCAGTATTTT
CASRAAGGPDTQYF
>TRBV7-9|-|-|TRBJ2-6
TGTGCCAGCAGTCGAGGCGGCTCTGGGGCCAACGTCCTGACTTTC
CASSRGGSGANVLTF
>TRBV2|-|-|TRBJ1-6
TGTGCCAGCAGTGGGGACTACGAACTCGATAATTCACCCCTCCACTTT
CASSGDYELDNSPLHF
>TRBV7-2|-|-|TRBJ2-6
TGTGCCAGCAGCGCAGGACAGCCCTACTCTGGGGCCAACGTCCTGACTTTC
CASSAGQPYSGANVLTF
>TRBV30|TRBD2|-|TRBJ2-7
TGTGCCTGGAGACCAGCGGGAGCCTACGAGCAGTACTTC
CAWRPAGAYEQYF
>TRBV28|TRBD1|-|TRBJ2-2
TGTGCCAGCAGTTTATCGGGGGTCCAGGGGGCTTTGAACACCGGGGAGCTGTTTTTT
CASSLSGVQGALNTGELFF
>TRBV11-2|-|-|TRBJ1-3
TGTGCCAGCAGCTTAAACAGGGCTGGAAACACCATATATTTT
CASSLNRAGNTIYF
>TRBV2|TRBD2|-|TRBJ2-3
TGTGCCAGCAGTTCCGGACTAGCGGGGGGGAGTACAGATACGCAGTATTTT
CASSSGLAGGSTDTQYF
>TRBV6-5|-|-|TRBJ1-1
TGTGCCAGCAGTTACTCGGGGGGCACTGAAGCTTTCTTT
CASSYSGGTEAFF
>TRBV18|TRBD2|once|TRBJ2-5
TGTGCCAGCTCACTGACAGGCGGGGGGGCCCGCGAGGAGACCCAGTACTTC
CASSLTGGGAREETQYF
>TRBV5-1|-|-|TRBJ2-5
TGCGCCAGCAGCTTTGGGCCACAAGAGACCCAGTACTTC
CASSFGPQETQYF
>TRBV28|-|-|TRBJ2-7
TGTGCCAGCAGCGACACTTCATGGGTCACCTACGAGCAGTACTTC
CASSDTSWVTYEQYF
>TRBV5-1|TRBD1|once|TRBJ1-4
TGCGCCAGCAGCGCCGTGACCGGGACAGGGGACGAAAAACTGTTTTTT
CASSAVTGTGDEKLFF
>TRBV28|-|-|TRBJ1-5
TGTGCCAGCAGTTTATGGGGGCCAGGTCGCAATCAGCCCCAGCATTTT
CASSLWGPGRNQPQHF
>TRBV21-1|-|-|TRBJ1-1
TGTGCCAGCAGCAACCGTTGGAATAAGGGGGCTTGGGTCGCTGAAGCTTTCTTT
CASSNRWNKGAWVAEAFF
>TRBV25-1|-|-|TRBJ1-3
TGTGCCAGCAGTGAATCGGTCGGAGTTGGAAACACCATATATTTT
CASSESVGVGNTIYF
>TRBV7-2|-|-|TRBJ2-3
TGTGCCAGCAGGAGCAGGGTAATCGGGACAGATACGCAGTATTTT
CASRSRVIGTDTQYF
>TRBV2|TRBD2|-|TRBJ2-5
TGTGCCAGCGACTTAGGGGCGGGGGGCAAGACCCAGTACTTC
CASDLGAGGKTQYF
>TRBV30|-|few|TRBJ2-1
TGTGCCTGGAGTGTGACAGGATACAATGAGCAGTTCTTC
CAWSVTGYNEQFF
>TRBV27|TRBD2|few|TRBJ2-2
TGTGCCAGCAGTTTATCGGGACTAGCGGGGGGCATCGGGGAGCTGTTTTTT
CASSLSGLAGGIGELFF
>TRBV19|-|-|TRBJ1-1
TGTGCCAGTAGTATAACCCGAGGTGGAACTGAAGCTTTCTTT
CASSITRGGTEAFF
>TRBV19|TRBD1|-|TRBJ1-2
TGTGCCAGTCTAGGGGATCCTACAGGGGGCATTCGCTATGGCTACACCTTC
CASLGDPTGGIRYGYTF
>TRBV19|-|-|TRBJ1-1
TGTGCAAGTAGTACTCAGGCCGGGGTCACTGAAGCTTTCTTT
CASSTQAGVTEAFF
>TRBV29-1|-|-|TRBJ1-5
TGCAGCGTTGCGGGGGGAAATCAGCCCCAGCATTTT
CSVAGGNQPQHF
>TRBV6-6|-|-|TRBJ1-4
TGTGCCAGCAGTTATCGGGGTGATGAAAAACTGTTTTTT
CASSYRGDEKLFF
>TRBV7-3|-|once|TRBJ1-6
TGTGCCAGCAGCTCCCAATACGGGGGGCGCGGGGGATCCTATAATTCACCCCTCCACTTT
CASSSQYGGRGGSYNSPLHF
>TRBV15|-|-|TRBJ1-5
TGTGCCACCAGCAGAGATCCGAGACAGCCCCAGCATTTT
CATSRDPRQPQHF
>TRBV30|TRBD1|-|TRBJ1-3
TGTGCCTCCGAGGGGGACAGAGTAGGAAACACCATATATTTT
CASEGDRVGNTIYF
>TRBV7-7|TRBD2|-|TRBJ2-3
TGTGCTAGCAGCCCAGTGGGGGGGGAGGGCCCGCAGTATTTT
CASSPVGGEGPQYF
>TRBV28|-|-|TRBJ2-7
TGTGCCAGCAGTCTACGCTACGAGCAGTACTTC
CASSLRYEQYF
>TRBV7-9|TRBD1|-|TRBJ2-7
TGTGCCAGCAGCTTTTCGACAGGGTCCTACGAGCAGTACTTC
CASSFSTGSYEQYF